These 30 T cell receptor beta chains were all obtained from the same sample, sequenced in a study of blood T cell repertoires in COVID-19. The repertoire was sequenced with immunoSEQ multiplex PCR; TCRdb's copy has only in-frame clones and lacks some. Among roughly 160,000 clones listed, approximately 86% were seen once. What was sequenced was peripheral blood. The receptor source for this set is a woman older than 75 with COVID-19, enrolled during active disease.

V is TRBV7-9 and J is TRBJ2-3; D unresolved. The CDR3 totals 16 residues. Germline V CDR1 and CDR2: SEHNR, FQNEAQ (reference sequence). V was shortened by 0 bases and J by 0 bases, with 10 bases between the two germline ends. CDR3 residues: CASSLASWASTDTQYF. In nucleotides, the CDR3 is TGTGCCAGCAGCTTAGCCTCCTGGGCTAGCACAGATACGCAGTATTTT.

This chain uses TRBV12-3 or TRBV12-4 with TRBJ1-4; D is uncertain. Trimming pared 6 bases from V and 5 bases from J, leaving 7 bases between. The CDR3 contains 12 residues. CDR3: CASRATNEKLFF. In DNA form, the CDR3 reads TGTGCCAGCAGAGCGACGAATGAAAAACTGTTTTTT.

The CDR3 DNA follows: TGCGCCAGCGGACAGAGCGGACCCAGCACCGGGGAGCTGTTTTTT. It codes for CASGQSGPSTGELFF. The chain combines TRBV5-1 with TRBJ2-2; D is perhaps TRBD1 (6 bases). V lost 7 bases, J lost 4 bases, and 17 bases lay in between. The CDR3 consists of 15 residues. Per the germline V gene, CDR1 is SGHRS and CDR2 is YFSETQ. The complete variable domain, with remaining parts taken from reference TRBV5-1 and TRBJ2-2, reads KAGVTQTPRYLIKTRGQQVTLSCSPISGHRSVSWYQQTPGQGLQFLFEYFSETQRNKGNFPGRFSGRQFSNSRSEMNVSTLELGDSALYLCASGQSGPSTGELFFGEGSRLTVL.

The CDR3 coding sequence is TGTGCCAGCAGCTTGGTTCAGGGGGCTCGAGAGACCCAGTACTTC. This translates into CASSLVQGARETQYF. V and J are TRBV5-5 and TRBJ2-5; 8 bases map to TRBD1. V lost 0 bases to trimming and J lost 4 bases; unmatched junction nucleotides: 5. Germline V CDR1 and CDR2: SGHKS, YYEKEE (reference sequence). The CDR3 is 15 residues long.

The J gene is TRBJ2-5, the V gene TRBV6-5; TRBD2 matches 9 bases. CDR1 MNHEY and CDR2 SVGAGI come from the germline V gene. This CDR3 has 14 residues. Trimming removed 6 bases from V and 5 bases from J; junction bases left unmatched: 7. CDR3 nucleotides: TGTGCCAGCAGCGGAGCGGGAGGTGGGGAGACCCAGTACTTC. Translation: CASSGAGGGETQYF.

The chain couples TRBV28 to TRBJ1-2; D gene ambiguous. Trimming took 3 bases from V and 4 from J, leaving 12 bases between them. Germline CDR1 MDHEN, CDR2 SYDVKM. The CDR3 contains 14 residues. The CDR3 DNA is TGTGCCAGCAGTTTCCCGACTCGGTCCTATGGCTACACCTTC. It codes for CASSFPTRSYGYTF.

This chain joins TRBV28 and TRBJ2-4, with 10 nucleotides matching TRBD2. Germline lookup yields CDR1 MDHEN and CDR2 SYDVKM. Unmatched junction bases numbered 5, after V lost 3 bases and J lost 3 bases. CDR3 size: 16 residues. The DNA of the CDR3 is TGTGCCAGCAGTTTCTCAGCGGGAGGGATCAAAAACATTCAGTACTTC. Translating gives CASSFSAGGIKNIQYF. Full variable domain (rest looked up from reference TRBV28 and TRBJ2-4): DVKVTQSSRYLVKRTGEKVFLECVQDMDHENMFWYRQDPGLGLRLIYFSYDVKMKEKGDIPEGYSVSREKKERFSLILESASTNQTSMYLCASSFSAGGIKNIQYFGAGTRLSVL.

V and J are TRBV18 and TRBJ1-6; 8 positions match TRBD1. After removal of 4 bases from V and 8 bases from J, the junction contained 10 bases not matched to a gene. CDR3 length equals 16 residues. The germline gives CDR1 KGHSH, CDR2 LQKENI. The CDR3 loop reads CASSLYRDRSDSPLHF. The CDR3 DNA is TGTGCCAGCTCACTCTACAGGGACAGGTCTGATTCACCCCTCCACTTT.

J is TRBJ2-7 and V is TRBV14; perhaps TRBD1 as D (5 bases). The V end was cut by 4 bases, the J end by 0 bases, with 7 bases between. The CDR3 contains 13 residues. Germline loops: CDR1 SGHDN, CDR2 FVKESK. CDR3 protein: CASSLQVSYEQYF. The CDR3 coding sequence is TGTGCCAGCAGCCTACAGGTCTCCTACGAGCAGTACTTC.

This chain connects TRBV4-3 to TRBJ2-7, with 12 bases aligning to TRBD2. The J segment lost 4 bases and the V segment lost 0 bases, leaving 13 bases of the junction unmatched. Looked up from germline, CDR1 is LGHNA and CDR2 is YSLEER. This CDR3 has 19 amino acids. CDR3 region: CASSQDKGGLAGVSYEQYF. CDR3 nucleotides: TGCGCCAGCAGCCAAGATAAGGGGGGACTAGCGGGCGTTTCATACGAGCAGTACTTC.

The V gene is TRBV27, the J gene TRBJ1-2; 8 bases fit TRBD1. Germline values: CDR1 MNHEY, CDR2 SMNVEV (reference sequence). There are 15 residues in the CDR3. After removal of 4 bases from V and 4 bases from J, the junction contained 8 bases not matched to a gene. The CDR3 DNA reads as TGTGCCAGCAGTTCAGTCGGACAGGGAAGCTATGGCTACACCTTC. It yields the protein CASSSVGQGSYGYTF.

The chain recombines TRBV4-3 with TRBJ2-2; 7 bases line up with TRBD1. CDR3 size: 19 residues. Looked up from germline, CDR1 is LGHNA and CDR2 is YSLEER. With 0 bases clipped from V and 0 bases from J, the junction kept 10 bases outside the gene matches. CDR3 coding DNA: TGCGCCAGCAGCCAAGATTATCCCGGGACAGTGGCGAACACCGGGGAGCTGTTTTTT. Its translation is CASSQDYPGTVANTGELFF.

The V gene is TRBV6-5, the J gene TRBJ2-7; 7 bases are shared with TRBD1. The junction had 9 bases not matched to a gene; V was cut back by 8 bases and J by 2 bases. The CDR3 runs to 14 residues. CDR1 and CDR2 from the germline V gene are MNHEY and SVGAGI. CDR3 coding DNA: TGTGCCAGCCGCCGGGACAGCCCGCCCTACGAGCAGTACTTC. This translates into CASRRDSPPYEQYF.

This rearrangement joins TRBV7-2 to TRBJ1-5; possible D gene TRBD1, 5 bases. V lost 0 bases, J lost 3 bases, and 12 bases lay in between. CDR3 size: 16 residues. Germline assignment: CDR1 SGHTA and CDR2 FQGNSA. The CDR3, as DNA: TGTGCCAGCAGCTTAGCGCCGGGGGGTAACAATCAGCCCCAGCATTTT. It is translated as CASSLAPGGNNQPQHF. The whole variable domain, filled in from reference TRBV7-2 and TRBJ1-5, reads GAGVSQSPSNKVTEKGKDVELRCDPISGHTALYWYRQSLGQGLEFLIYFQGNSAPDKSGLPSDRFSAERTGGSVSTLTIQRTQQEDSAVYLCASSLAPGGNNQPQHFGDGTRLSIL.

The sample holds a few counts of this clone. This sequence joins TRBV27 and TRBJ2-7, with TRBD2 matching 9 bases. The CDR3 spans 13 residues. Germline CDR1 and CDR2: MNHEY and SMNVEV (reference sequence). Trimming removed 2 bases from V and 4 bases from J; junction bases left unmatched: 0. CDR3 residues: CASSLLAGYEQYF. CDR3 DNA sequence: TGTGCCAGCAGTTTACTAGCGGGGTACGAGCAGTACTTC.

The rearrangement joins TRBV9 to TRBJ2-3, with 8 bases that match TRBD2. Germline V gene sequence: CDR1 SGDLS, CDR2 YYNGEE. Unmatched junction bases numbered 5, after V lost 6 bases and J lost 2 bases. The CDR3 is made up of 14 amino acids. CDR3 sequence reads: CASIGAGVTDTQYF. The DNA of the CDR3 is TGTGCCAGCATCGGAGCGGGAGTCACAGATACGCAGTATTTT. The full variable domain, in which reference TRBV9 and TRBJ2-3 provide the parts outside the CDR3, is DSGVTQTPKHLITATGQRVTLRCSPRSGDLSVYWYQQSLDQGLQFLIQYYNGEERAKGNILERFSAQQFPDLHSELNLSSLELGDSALYFCASIGAGVTDTQYFGPGTRLTVL.

J is TRBJ2-1 and V is TRBV28, with 10 bases aligning to TRBD2. J gave up 4 bases and V 4 bases, and 4 bases lay outside the gene matches. The CDR3 contains 15 residues. Germline values: CDR1 MDHEN, CDR2 SYDVKM. Here the CDR3 reads CASSSSGRGYNEQFF. CDR3 DNA sequence: TGTGCCAGCAGTTCTAGCGGGAGAGGGTACAATGAGCAGTTCTTC.

There are a few counts of this clone. J is TRBJ1-5 and V is TRBV7-2; D is undetermined. Trimming took off 1 base at V and 6 bases at J, with 13 bases between the two ends. This CDR3 has 15 amino acids. The germline V gene encodes CDR1 SGHTA and CDR2 FQGNSA. The CDR3 region has the DNA TGTGCCAGCAGCTTAGAAGTCGGGAATTCTCAGCCCCAGCATTTT. Translation: CASSLEVGNSQPQHF. Supplemented by reference TRBV7-2 and TRBJ1-5, the full variable domain reads GAGVSQSPSNKVTEKGKDVELRCDPISGHTALYWYRQSLGQGLEFLIYFQGNSAPDKSGLPSDRFSAERTGGSVSTLTIQRTQQEDSAVYLCASSLEVGNSQPQHFGDGTRLSIL.

The CDR3 bases are TGTGCCAGTAGTCCCGGGACAACGGTTGGAGTAGCTTTCTTT. This sequence encodes CASSPGTTVGVAFF. The V call is TRBV19, the J call TRBJ1-1, with D possibly TRBD1 on 6 matching bases. CDR3 size: 14 residues. Germline-derived CDR1 and CDR2 are LNHDA and SQIVND (reference sequence). V was shortened by 5 bases and J by 10 bases, with 20 bases between the two germline ends.

The J gene is TRBJ2-3, the V gene TRBV10-3; 7 nucleotides agree with TRBD1. The CDR3 consists of 13 residues. Trimming at V came to 6 bases and at J to 2 bases, leaving 2 bases not matched to a gene. Germline loops: CDR1 ENHRY, CDR2 SYGVKD. The CDR3 DNA reads TGTGCCATCAGGGGACAGATCACAGATACGCAGTATTTT. Amino acids: CAIRGQITDTQYF.

The chain has TRBV18 and TRBJ1-1; 10 nucleotides line up with TRBD1. Germline V gene data show CDR1 as KGHSH and CDR2 as LQKENI. The J segment lost 4 bases and the V segment lost 4 bases, leaving 9 bases of the junction unmatched. The CDR3 extends over 16 amino acids. DNA for the CDR3: TGTGCCAGCTCACTCGGATATCGGGACAGGGGCACTGAAGCTTTCTTT. As protein: CASSLGYRDRGTEAFF.

On this clone itself: The identical CDR3 is also encoded by other nucleotide sequences in the sample. The chain carries TRBV28 and TRBJ2-7; TRBD1 matches 12 bases. The ends lost 8 bases at V and 7 bases at J; junction bases unmatched: 6. Per the germline V gene, CDR1 is MDHEN and CDR2 is SYDVKM. The CDR3 sequence is 13 residues long. In nucleotides, the CDR3 is TGTGCCAGCTCGGGACAGGGGGCTGGGGAGCAGTACTTC. This gives the protein CASSGQGAGEQYF.

The chain combines TRBV6-2 or TRBV6-3 with TRBJ2-5; D is perhaps TRBD2 (5 bases). In germline, CDR1 is MNHEY, CDR2 SVGEGT. V dropped 6 bases and J dropped 4 bases, with 12 bases sitting between them. The CDR3 extends over 13 amino acids. The CDR3 DNA reads as TGTGCCAGCAGCCCACCCGGACTAGAGACCCAGTACTTC. This sequence encodes CASSPPGLETQYF.

The chain links TRBV6-8 to TRBJ1-5; 11 nucleotides agree with TRBD1. The CDR3 is 16 residues long. Trimming at V came to 0 bases and at J to 6 bases, leaving 4 bases not matched to a gene. In germline, CDR1 is MNHGY, CDR2 SAAAGT. CDR3 in DNA: TGTGCCAGCAGTTACTCGGGACAGGGGGTTAGTCAGCCCCAGCATTTT. Protein: CASSYSGQGVSQPQHF.

The J gene is TRBJ2-1, the V gene TRBV5-4; 11 bases fit TRBD2. V lost 5 bases to trimming and J lost 8 bases; unmatched junction nucleotides: 9. The CDR3 has 15 residues. Germline V CDR1 and CDR2: SGHNT, YYREEE (reference sequence). CDR3 in amino acids: CASSRLPGLADEQFF. The CDR3 bases are TGTGCCAGCAGTCGTCTACCGGGACTAGCGGATGAGCAGTTCTTC.

The gene calls are TRBV5-8 and TRBJ1-4, with 9 bases aligning to TRBD1. V lost 4 bases to trimming and J lost 8 bases; unmatched junction nucleotides: 12. This CDR3 comprises 16 residues. Germline values: CDR1 SGHTS, CDR2 YDEGEE. For the CDR3, the DNA is TGTGCCAGCAGCGCGGGACAGGGAGGCTTTTCGGAAAAACTGTTTTTT. Translation gives CASSAGQGGFSEKLFF. The variable domain in full, with the rest retrieved from reference TRBV5-8 and TRBJ1-4, is EAGVTQSPTHLIKTRGQQATLRCSPISGHTSVYWYQQALGLGLQFLLWYDEGEERNRGNFPPRFSGRQFPNYSSELNVNALELEDSALYLCASSAGQGGFSEKLFFGSGTQLSVL.

V gene TRBV6-2 or TRBV6-3 combines with J gene TRBJ1-4; D not certain. The V gene lost 2 bases and the J gene lost 9 bases, with 10 bases spanning the gap. The CDR3 consists of 13 residues. Germline V lookup: CDR1 MNHEY, CDR2 SVGEGT. CDR3 residues: CASSYNGQQKLFF. CDR3 sequence (DNA): TGTGCCAGCAGTTACAATGGGCAGCAAAAACTGTTTTTT.

This chain links TRBV28 with TRBJ2-7, with D hard to call. Per germline, CDR1 MDHEN and CDR2 SYDVKM. V lost 4 bases to trimming and J lost 2 bases, with 6 bases between them. The CDR3 is made up of 12 amino acids. This chain's CDR3 is CASSSTPYEQYF. DNA of the CDR3: TGTGCCAGCAGTTCCACTCCCTACGAGCAGTACTTC.

The CDR3 region has the DNA TGTGCCATCGGGACAGCATCCTACGAGCAGTACTTC. Its translation: CAIGTASYEQYF. The V call is TRBV10-3, the J call TRBJ2-7, with TRBD1 matching over 7 bases. Trimming removed 8 bases from V and 1 base from J; junction bases left unmatched: 2. The germline V gene encodes CDR1 ENHRY and CDR2 SYGVKD. The CDR3 runs 12 residues.

The chain is built from TRBV4-3 and TRBJ1-1; D remains unclear. V lost 0 bases and J 8 bases, leaving 10 bases between the germline ends. Germline V lookup: CDR1 LGHNA, CDR2 YSLEER. This CDR3 comprises 13 residues. DNA of the CDR3: TGCGCCAGCAGCCAAGAAATGTGGAGGGAAGCTTTCTTT. Its translation is CASSQEMWREAFF.